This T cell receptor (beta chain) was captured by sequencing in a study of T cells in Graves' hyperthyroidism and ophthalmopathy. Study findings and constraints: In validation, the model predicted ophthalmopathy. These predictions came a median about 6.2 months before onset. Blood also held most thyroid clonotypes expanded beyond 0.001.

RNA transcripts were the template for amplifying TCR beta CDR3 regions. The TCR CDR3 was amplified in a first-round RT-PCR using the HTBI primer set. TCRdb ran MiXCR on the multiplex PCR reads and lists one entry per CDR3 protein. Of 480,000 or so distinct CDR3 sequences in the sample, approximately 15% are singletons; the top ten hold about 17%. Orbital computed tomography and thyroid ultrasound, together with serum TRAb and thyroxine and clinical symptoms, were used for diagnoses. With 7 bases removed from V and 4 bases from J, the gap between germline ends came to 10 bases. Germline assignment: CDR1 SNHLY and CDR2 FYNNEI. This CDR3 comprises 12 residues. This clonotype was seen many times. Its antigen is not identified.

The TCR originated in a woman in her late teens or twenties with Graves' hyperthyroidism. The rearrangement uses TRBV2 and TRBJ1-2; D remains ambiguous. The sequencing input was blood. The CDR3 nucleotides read TGTGCCAGCATGGGATCCCCCTATGGCTACACCTTC. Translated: CASMGSPYGYTF.